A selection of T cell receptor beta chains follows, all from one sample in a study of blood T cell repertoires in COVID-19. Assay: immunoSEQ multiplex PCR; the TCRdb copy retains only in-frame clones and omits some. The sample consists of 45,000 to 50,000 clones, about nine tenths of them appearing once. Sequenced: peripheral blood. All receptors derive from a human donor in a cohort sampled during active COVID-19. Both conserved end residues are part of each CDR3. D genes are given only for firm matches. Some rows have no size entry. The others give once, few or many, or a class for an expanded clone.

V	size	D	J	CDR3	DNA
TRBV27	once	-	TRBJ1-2	CASSLNSGFNGYTF	TGTGCCAGCAGTTTAAATTCCGGGTTTAACGGCTACACCTTC
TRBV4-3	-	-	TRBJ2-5	CASSQDLTRRETQYF	TGCGCCAGCAGCCAAGATCTGACTAGGCGCGAGACCCAGTACTTC
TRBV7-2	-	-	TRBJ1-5	CASSPLGVGYQPQHF	TGTGCCAGCAGCCCCCTCGGGGTAGGATATCAGCCCCAGCATTTT
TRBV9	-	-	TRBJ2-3	CASSPQGHPDTQYF	TGTGCCAGCAGCCCCCAGGGACACCCGGATACGCAGTATTTT
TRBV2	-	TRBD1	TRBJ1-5	CASSGRDRGIQPQHF	TGTGCCAGCAGTGGTAGGGACAGGGGGATTCAGCCCCAGCATTTT
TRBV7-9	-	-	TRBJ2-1	CASSLGFGGDNEQFF	TGTGCCAGCAGCTTGGGGTTCGGGGGTGACAATGAGCAGTTCTTC
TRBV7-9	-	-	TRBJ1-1	CASSGAGGNTEAFF	TGTGCCAGCAGCGGCGCAGGAGGGAACACTGAAGCTTTCTTT
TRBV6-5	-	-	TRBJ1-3	CASSTVAFSGNTIYF	TGTGCCAGCAGCACGGTAGCCTTCTCTGGAAACACCATATATTTT
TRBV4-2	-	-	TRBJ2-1	CASSRGGASDIYNEQFF	TGTGCCAGCAGTCGAGGGGGGGCCTCCGATATTTACAATGAGCAGTTCTTC
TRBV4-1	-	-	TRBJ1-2	CASSQGNGVGYTF	TGCGCCAGCAGCCAAGGTAACGGTGTGGGCTACACCTTC
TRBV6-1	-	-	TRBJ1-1	CASSDIQGTVNTEAFF	TGTGCCAGCAGTGACATACAGGGTACGGTGAACACTGAAGCTTTCTTT
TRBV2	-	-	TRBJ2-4	CASSLQGKNIQYF	TGTGCCAGCAGTTTACAGGGCAAAAACATTCAGTACTTC
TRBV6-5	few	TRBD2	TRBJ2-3	CASSYGSGGGDTQYF	TGTGCCAGCAGTTACGGTAGCGGGGGAGGAGATACGCAGTATTTT
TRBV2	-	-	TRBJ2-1	CASRETGRGDNEQFF	TGTGCCAGCAGAGAGACAGGTAGGGGAGACAATGAGCAGTTCTTC
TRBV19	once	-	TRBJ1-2	CASTPSGSNYGYTF	TGTGCCAGTACCCCCTCGGGGAGTAACTATGGCTACACCTTC
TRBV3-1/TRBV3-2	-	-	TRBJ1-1	CASSQWEMNTEAFF	TGTGCCAGCAGCCAATGGGAGATGAACACTGAAGCTTTCTTT
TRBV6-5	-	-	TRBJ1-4	CASGATATNEKLFF	TGTGCCAGCGGGGCGACCGCAACTAATGAAAAACTGTTTTTT
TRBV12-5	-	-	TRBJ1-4	CASGLGRDNEKLFF	TGTGCTAGTGGTTTGGGCAGGGATAATGAAAAACTGTTTTTT
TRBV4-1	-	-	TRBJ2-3	CASSFRSPSTDTQYF	TGCGCCAGCAGCTTTCGGAGTCCTAGCACAGATACGCAGTATTTT
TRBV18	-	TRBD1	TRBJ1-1	CASSPGTGNTEAFF	TGTGCCAGCTCACCAGGGACAGGGAACACTGAAGCTTTCTTT
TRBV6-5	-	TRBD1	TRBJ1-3	CASNSRTGQGNTIYF	TGTGCCAGCAACTCTAGGACAGGACAAGGAAACACCATATATTTT
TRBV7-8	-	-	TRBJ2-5	CASSWGPTETQYF	TGTGCCAGCAGCTGGGGCCCCACAGAGACCCAGTACTTC
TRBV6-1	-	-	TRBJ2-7	CASSEAQGVGEQYF	TGTGCCAGCAGTGAAGCGCAGGGTGTAGGCGAGCAGTACTTC
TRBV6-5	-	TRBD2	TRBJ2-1	CASSPGGNRINEQFF	TGTGCCAGCAGCCCCGGGGGGAATCGTATCAATGAGCAGTTCTTC
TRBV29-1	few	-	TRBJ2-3	CARGGRGETDTQYF	TGCGCAAGGGGGGGCAGGGGAGAAACAGATACGCAGTATTTT
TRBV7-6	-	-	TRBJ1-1	CASSPTVNTEAFF	TGTGCCAGCAGCCCAACAGTGAACACTGAAGCTTTCTTT
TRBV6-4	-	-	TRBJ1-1	CASSQAPNTEAFF	TGTGCCAGCAGCCAGGCGCCGAACACTGAAGCTTTCTTT
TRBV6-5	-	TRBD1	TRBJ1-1	CASNRDRVAEAFF	TGTGCCAGCAACCGGGACAGGGTAGCCGAAGCTTTCTTT
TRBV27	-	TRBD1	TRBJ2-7	CASSLSGQGSYEQYF	TGTGCCAGCAGTTTATCGGGACAGGGCTCCTACGAGCAGTACTTC
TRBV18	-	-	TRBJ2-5	CASSPTGTSQETQYF	TGTGCCAGCTCACCCACCGGGACTTCACAAGAGACCCAGTACTTC